The T cell receptor (beta chain) under discussion was sequenced for a study of cytomegalovirus exposure and HLA in healthy donors. A remark on this clone: Antigen specificity is unknown.

General observations from the study: At a 0.05 false discovery rate, a later analysis found about 17,000 TCR beta sequences to be associated with HLA alleles. In vitro work confirmed that a few CMV-associated chains recognize CMV antigens.

The CDR3 is 14 residues long. The germline gives CDR1 MNHNS, CDR2 SASEGT. The V gene end was trimmed by 6 bases and the J gene end by 8 bases; junction bases not matched to a gene: 8. The primer mix had 60 Vbeta and 13 Jbeta primers. Data came from immunoSEQ multiplex PCR; TCRdb stores just in-frame clones and leaves some out. Here the sample spans about 160,000 clones, about three quarters being singletons. The sequenced sample was PBMCs. The rearrangement links TRBV6-1 to TRBJ2-5; 11 bases agree with TRBD1. This clonotype was obtained from a female donor in good health and CMV-seronegative. This CDR3 is CASRTGTGGFTQYF. The CDR3 coding sequence is TGTGCCAGCAGAACCGGGACAGGGGGTTTTACCCAGTACTTC.